The 31 T cell receptor beta chains in this list originate from one sample, sequenced in a study of CD8+CD57+ T cells in acquired aplastic anemia. It was genomic DNA that served as the template for profiling TCR beta VDJ and CDR3. Via MiXCR, TCRdb re-called the reads, giving one row per CDR3 protein. The repertoire consists of under 40,000 distinct CDR3 sequences, with 76% occurring once and the leading ten covering over 20%. Sequenced input: sorted CD4+, CD8+, or CD8+CD57+ T cells (not recorded which) from PBMCs. These receptors were taken from a human donor in good health, serving as a control.

The CDR3 region is CSVRDRVRYEQFF. CDR3 nucleotide sequence: TGCAGCGTCAGGGACAGGGTTAGGTATGAGCAGTTCTTC. The genes are TRBV29-1 and TRBJ2-1; 9 nucleotides match TRBD1. Germline V CDR1 and CDR2: SQVTM, ANQGSEA. Trimming took 6 bases from V and 8 from J; bases not matched to a gene: 8. The CDR3 has 13 residues.

As for this clonotype: The junction departs from germline at one end; a sequencing error may be responsible. DNA of the CDR3: TGTGCCACTAGTACTTACAGGGGAAGCACAGATACGCAATATTTT. Its translation is CATSTYRGSTDTQYF. The chain has TRBV19 and TRBJ2-3, with 7 nucleotides matching TRBD1. The germline V gene has CDR1 LNHDA and CDR2 SQIVND (reference sequence). The CDR3 spans 15 residues.

This chain links TRBV2 with TRBJ2-5; 9 nucleotides line up with TRBD2. V was pared by 6 bases and J by 5 bases, with 7 bases of the junction left unmatched. Germline CDR1 and CDR2: SNHLY and FYNNEI. The CDR3 extends over 14 amino acids. The CDR3 DNA reads TGTGCCAGCAGGCCGACTAGCGGCGGCGAGACCCAGTACTTC. Protein product: CASRPTSGGETQYF.

The chain carries TRBV15 and TRBJ2-3, with 8 positions matching TRBD1. The CDR3 has 18 amino acids. With V trimmed by 0 bases and J by 4 bases, 12 bases remained unmatched. The germline gives CDR1 LNHNV, CDR2 YYDKDF (reference sequence). In DNA, the CDR3 is TGTGCCACCAGCAGAGATCCTTGGAGACAGGGGAACGCAGATACGCAGTATTTT. It yields the protein CATSRDPWRQGNADTQYF.

This clonotype was seen only once. This sequence joins TRBV20-1 and TRBJ2-7; TRBD2 matches at 8 bases. The V and J ends lost 3 bases and 1 base, in that order; junction bases with no gene match: 8. Looked up from germline, CDR1 is DFQATT and CDR2 is SNEGSKA (reference sequence). The CDR3 spans 15 residues. The CDR3 nucleotides read TGCAGTGCTAGGAGGCTAGCGGGTACATCCTACGAGCAGTACTTC. Its protein is CSARRLAGTSYEQYF.

The chain employs TRBV19 and TRBJ2-7; 7 bases are shared with TRBD2. Per germline, CDR1 LNHDA and CDR2 SQIVND (reference sequence). The V gene end was trimmed by 5 bases and the J gene end by 6 bases; junction bases not matched to a gene: 7. This CDR3 has 13 residues. CDR3 in amino acids: CASSLWSGAEQYF. In DNA form, the CDR3 reads TGTGCCAGTAGTCTCTGGAGCGGGGCCGAGCAGTACTTC.

This clonotype is medium-sized. This chain links TRBV7-9 with TRBJ2-2, with a possible D match to TRBD2 (5 bases). Trimming left V 4 bases short and J 7 bases short, with 13 bases between. Germline V gene lookup returns CDR1 SEHNR and CDR2 FQNEAQ (reference sequence). The CDR3 runs to 14 residues. The CDR3 sequence is CASSSIEGYGELFF. The CDR3 region has the DNA TGTGCCAGCAGCTCCATAGAGGGTTACGGGGAGCTGTTTTTT.

V usage is TRBV19 and J usage is TRBJ2-2; no firm D call. The germline gives CDR1 LNHDA, CDR2 SQIVND (reference sequence). Trimming left V 4 bases short and J 1 base short, with 4 bases between. The CDR3 contains 13 residues. The CDR3 DNA follows: TGTGCCAGTAGTAAGCGGAACACCGGGGAGCTGTTTTTT. Translated: CASSKRNTGELFF.

This clonotype was counted many times. The genes are TRBV19 and TRBJ1-6; D is unresolved. The CDR3 totals 14 residues. Trimming cost V 4 bases and J 10 bases, with 14 bases left between them. Per germline, CDR1 LNHDA and CDR2 SQIVND (reference sequence). CDR3 nucleotide sequence: TGTGCCAGTAGTACAGGACCATTAGACTCACCCCTCCACTTT. It translates to CASSTGPLDSPLHF.

In this sample, this clonotype turned up many times. The chain couples TRBV5-6 to TRBJ2-2; D not resolved. CDR3 length: 12 amino acids. Trimming left V 2 bases short and J 8 bases short, with 7 bases between. Germline V gene sequence: CDR1 SGHDT, CDR2 YYEEEE. The CDR3 nucleotides are TGTGCCAGCAGCTTCCGAGGAGGGGAGCTGTTTTTT. The encoded protein is CASSFRGGELFF.

This chain links TRBV29-1 with TRBJ1-2; 11 bases line up with TRBD1. From germline, CDR1 is SQVTM and CDR2 ANQGSEA. There are 15 residues in the CDR3. The ends lost 0 bases at V and 6 bases at J; junction bases unmatched: 6. The CDR3 protein is CSVEDLGDRGNGYTF. Written as DNA, the CDR3 is TGCAGCGTTGAAGATCTGGGGGACAGGGGGAATGGCTACACCTTC. Filled out from reference TRBV29-1 and TRBJ1-2, the complete variable domain reads SAVISQKPSRDICQRGTSLTIQCQVDSQVTMMFWYRQQPGQSLTLIATANQGSEATYESGFVIDKFPISRPNLTFSTLTVSNMSPEDSSIYLCSVEDLGDRGNGYTFGSGTRLTVV.

V gene TRBV12-3 or TRBV12-4 combines with J gene TRBJ1-6, with 7 bases that match TRBD1. V was pared by 7 bases and J by 7 bases, with 7 bases of the junction left unmatched. This CDR3 comprises 14 residues. The CDR3 here is CASTMTGINSPLHF. The CDR3 bases are TGTGCCAGCACCATGACAGGGATCAATTCACCCCTCCACTTT.

The chain carries TRBV6-1 and TRBJ1-1; perhaps TRBD1 as D (6 bases). Trimming took off 10 bases at V and 5 bases at J, with 20 bases between the two ends. CDR1 MNHNS and CDR2 SASEGT come from the germline V gene. This CDR3 contains 14 residues. CDR3 bases: TGTGCCACCCTAAAACTGGGGAGGGGGACTGAAGCTTTCTTT. It encodes CATLKLGRGTEAFF.

In the case of this clonotype: No conserved phenylalanine or tryptophan is present at the end of the CDR3, so a read error is the likely explanation. This sequence joins TRBV30 and TRBJ1-4, with D possibly being TRBD1 (6 bases). This CDR3 contains 12 residues. V lost 4 bases and J 8 bases, leaving 11 bases between the germline ends. The germline CDR1 and CDR2 sequences are GTSNPN and SVGIG (reference sequence). The CDR3 spells CAWTQGHEKLFL. DNA for the CDR3: TGTGCCTGGACCCAGGGACACGAAAAACTGTTTCTT.

This chain links TRBV6-1 with TRBJ1-2; possibly TRBD1 for D (5 bases). Germline CDR1 is MNHNS and CDR2 is SASEGT. CDR3 length: 13 residues. Trimming left V 3 bases short and J 4 bases short, with 9 bases between. The CDR3 is CASSDQGGYGYTF. DNA for the CDR3: TGTGCCAGCAGTGACCAGGGCGGCTATGGCTACACCTTC.

The gene calls are TRBV15 and TRBJ2-4; 7 bases fit TRBD1. V dropped 3 bases and J dropped 5; count of bases not matched to a gene: 1. From germline, CDR1 is LNHNV and CDR2 YYDKDF (reference sequence). CDR3 length equals 13 residues. The CDR3 nucleotides are TGTGCCACCAGCAGTGGGACAGAAAACATTCAGTACTTC. Translated, it gives CATSSGTENIQYF. Combining the CDR3 with reference TRBV15 and TRBJ2-4 gives the whole variable domain DAMVIQNPRYQVTQFGKPVTLSCSQTLNHNVMYWYQQKSSQAPKLLFHYYDKDFNNEADTPDNFQSRRPNTSFCFLDIRSPGLGDTAMYLCATSSGTENIQYFGAGTRLSVL.

DNA for the CDR3: TGTGCCAGCAAACCCACGGCCAATTCACCCCTCCACTTT. This gives the protein CASKPTANSPLHF. The genes are TRBV2 and TRBJ1-6; D gene uncertain. Germline CDR1 SNHLY, CDR2 FYNNEI. V was cut by 7 bases and J by 7 bases, with 11 bases left in between. This CDR3 region has 13 residues.

This clonotype was found once. One end of the junction fails to match germline, which may point to a read error. The chain uses TRBV11-2 and TRBJ2-7, with 9 bases matching TRBD2. CDR1 and CDR2 (germline): SGHAT, FQNNGV. The CDR3 length is 16 residues. The CDR3 spells CASSLRIAGDPYEQYF. The CDR3 DNA follows: TGCGCCAGCAGCTTAAGAATAGCGGGGGACCCCTACGAGCAGTACTTC. The variable domain in full, with the rest retrieved from reference TRBV11-2 and TRBJ2-7, is EAGVAQSPRYKIIEKRQSVAFWCNPISGHATLYWYQQILGQGPKLLIQFQNNGVVDDSQLPKDRFSAERLKGVDSTLKIQPAKLEDSAVYLCASSLRIAGDPYEQYFGPGTRLTVT.

The chain employs TRBV10-3 and TRBJ1-5, with D possibly TRBD1 on 6 matching bases. The germline CDR1 and CDR2 sequences are ENHRY and SYGVKD. The germline V and J ends were trimmed by 6 bases and 9 bases, with 15 bases remaining between them. The CDR3 extends over 13 amino acids. The CDR3 region is CAIRPDSSGPQHF. The CDR3 nucleotides are TGTGCCATCAGACCGGACAGTTCTGGGCCCCAGCATTTT.

The chain is built from TRBV7-9 and TRBJ1-1, with unresolved D. The ends were cut back, 6 bases at V and 2 bases at J, with 16 bases in the middle. CDR3 length: 15 residues. From germline, CDR1 is SEHNR and CDR2 FQNEAQ (reference sequence). The CDR3: CASRSVTVTNTEAFF. CDR3 coding DNA: TGTGCCAGCAGGTCTGTTACAGTAACAAACACTGAAGCTTTCTTT.

The genes are TRBV10-3 and TRBJ2-2; D is unclear. Trimming cost V 6 bases and J 4 bases, with 18 bases left between them. CDR1 is ENHRY and CDR2 is SYGVKD in the germline V gene. The CDR3 has 16 residues. The CDR3 DNA is TGTGCCATCAGCCCGAGTCTGGGGTTGGGCACCGGGGAGCTGTTTTTT. Its protein product is CAISPSLGLGTGELFF.

The gene calls are TRBV7-9 and TRBJ2-7; D is possibly TRBD1 (6 bases). The V end was cut by 3 bases, the J end by 3 bases, with 12 bases between. Germline V lookup: CDR1 SEHNR, CDR2 FQNEAQ (reference sequence). The CDR3 totals 14 residues. CDR3 protein: CASSLGARRYEQYF. In DNA, the CDR3 is TGTGCCAGCAGCTTGGGGGCCCGCCGCTACGAGCAGTACTTC.

The rearrangement uses TRBV7-9 and TRBJ2-3; 8 nucleotides align to TRBD2. Trimming cost V 6 bases and J 2 bases; bases outside gene matches: 4. From germline, CDR1 is SEHNR and CDR2 FQNEAQ (reference sequence). This CDR3 is built from 14 residues. The CDR3 sequence: CASSTLAVTDTQYF. CDR3 nucleotides: TGTGCCAGCAGTACACTAGCGGTCACAGATACGCAGTATTTT.

CDR3 amino acids: CATSARPDSTNQPQHF. DNA of the CDR3: TGTGCCACCAGTGCACGGCCAGACAGCACCAATCAGCCCCAGCATTTT. The chain carries TRBV24-1 and TRBJ1-5, with D perhaps matching TRBD1 (5 bases). Germline-derived CDR1 and CDR2 are KGHDR and SFDVKD. Deletions cut 5 bases from V and 3 bases from J, with 16 bases between. The CDR3 covers 16 residues.

V usage is TRBV24-1 and J usage is TRBJ1-2; D may be TRBD1 (5 bases). The V and J ends lost 5 bases and 0 bases respectively, with 12 bases between them. The germline gives CDR1 KGHDR, CDR2 SFDVKD. The CDR3 extends over 15 amino acids. This CDR3 is CATSAGRDSNYGYTF. CDR3 coding DNA: TGTGCCACCAGTGCGGGCAGGGATTCTAACTATGGCTACACCTTC.

By share, this clonotype counts as medium-sized. This chain uses TRBV5-6 with TRBJ1-6; D not certain. Between the trimmed V and J ends, which lost 4 bases and 7 bases, there was a span of 21 bases. This CDR3 is built from 17 residues. Germline lookup yields CDR1 SGHDT and CDR2 YYEEEE. This CDR3 reads CASSLTISGLRNSPLHF. In nucleotides, the CDR3 is TGTGCCAGCAGCCTAACGATTTCGGGTTTAAGGAATTCACCCCTCCACTTT. The entire variable domain, with the rest obtained from reference TRBV5-6 and TRBJ1-6, is as follows: DAGVTQSPTHLIKTRGQQVTLRCSPKSGHDTVSWYQQALGQGPQFIFQYYEEEERQRGNFPDRFSGHQFPNYSSELNVNALLLGDSALYLCASSLTISGLRNSPLHFGNGTRLTVT.

This rearrangement joins TRBV24-1 to TRBJ1-1; D ambiguous. CDR1 is KGHDR, CDR2 SFDVKD, per germline. This CDR3 spans 13 amino acids. Between the trimmed V and J ends, which lost 3 bases and 6 bases, there was a span of 10 bases. The CDR3 protein is CATSDTILAEAFF. The DNA for the CDR3 is TGTGCCACCAGTGATACCATCTTGGCTGAAGCTTTCTTT.

The rearrangement uses TRBV2 and TRBJ1-4, with 9 bases matching TRBD1. From germline, CDR1 is SNHLY and CDR2 FYNNEI. With V trimmed by 6 bases and J by 5 bases, 4 bases remained unmatched. This CDR3 is 14 amino acids long. The CDR3 coding sequence is TGTGCCAGCAGCTCCGGACAGGGGAATGAAAAACTGTTTTTT. It yields the protein CASSSGQGNEKLFF.

This clonotype is classed as medium-sized. V usage is TRBV9 and J usage is TRBJ2-5; 14 positions agree with TRBD2. Germline V gives CDR1 SGDLS, CDR2 YYNGEE. J lost 5 bases, V lost 3 bases, and 6 bases had no gene match. The CDR3 extends over 16 amino acids. This chain's CDR3 is CASSGWTSGGFETQYF. The CDR3 DNA follows: TGTGCCAGCAGCGGCTGGACTAGCGGGGGGTTTGAGACCCAGTACTTC. Full variable domain (remainder filled in from reference TRBV9 and TRBJ2-5): DSGVTQTPKHLITATGQRVTLRCSPRSGDLSVYWYQQSLDQGLQFLIQYYNGEERAKGNILERFSAQQFPDLHSELNLSSLELGDSALYFCASSGWTSGGFETQYFGPGTRLLVL.

By share of the sample, this clonotype is medium-sized (0.01 to 0.1%). This sequence joins TRBV9 and TRBJ2-7; D gene ambiguous. Germline V gene lookup returns CDR1 SGDLS and CDR2 YYNGEE. This CDR3 region has 15 residues. Trimming removed 0 bases at V and 1 base at J, with 11 bases between. The CDR3 spells CASSVADHRSYEQYF. CDR3 nucleotides: TGTGCCAGCAGCGTAGCAGATCACCGGTCCTACGAGCAGTACTTC.

A note on this clonotype: Its ends do not fully match the called genes, so a read error is possible. The chain joins TRBV15 to TRBJ1-4; unclear D gene. CDR1 is LNHNV and CDR2 is YYDKDF in the germline V gene (reference sequence). This CDR3 has 14 residues. The CDR3, as DNA: TGTGCCACCAGCCCCGAGACACCTCCCCTCGTCCGGATTTTT. Its translation: CATSPETPPLVRIF. Variable domain in full (rest from reference TRBV15 and TRBJ1-4): DAMVIQNPRYQVTQFGKPVTLSCSQTLNHNVMYWYQQKSSQAPKLLFHYYDKDFNNEADTPDNFQSRRPNTSFCFLDIRSPGLGDTAMYLCATSPETPPLVRIFGSGTQLSVL.